Each of the 29 T cell receptor beta chains below was sequenced from the same sample in a study of blood T cells in healthy people across ages. With a J-beta primer mix and a sample-barcoded 5' primer, a second PCR ran about 7 to 11 cycles. TCRdb reprocessed the 5' RACE reads via MiXCR and lists one record per CDR3 protein. The sample lists 750,000 or so distinct CDR3 sequences; roughly 25% were seen once. The same specimen was also included in a second study, on T cells of mothers and their children.

Sequencing was carried out using blood. These receptors all stem from a boy aged 5-17 years in good health.

The chain recombines TRBV12-3 or TRBV12-4 with TRBJ2-6, with a possible D match to TRBD1 (6 bases). Trimming took 4 bases from V and 1 from J, leaving 20 bases between them. There are 19 residues in the CDR3. This chain's CDR3 is CASSSRGTFFSSGANVLTF. DNA for the CDR3: TGTGCCAGCAGTTCGAGGGGGACGTTTTTTTCATCTGGGGCCAACGTCCTGACTTTC.

The V and J genes are TRBV9 and TRBJ2-2; 8 bases are a match to TRBD1. The V segment lost 2 bases and the J segment 6 bases; nucleotides outside the gene matches: 9. Germline V CDR1 and CDR2: SGDLS, YYNGEE. CDR3 size: 16 residues. The CDR3 nucleotides read TGTGCCAGCAGCGTCTGGCAGGGGGCTGGGGCCGGGGAGCTGTTTTTT. Translation gives CASSVWQGAGAGELFF.

The chain joins TRBV4-1 to TRBJ2-5, with D perhaps TRBD1 (5 bases). The J call may be in error: the DNA end matches TRBJ2-7 better. Germline V gives CDR1 MGHRA, CDR2 YSYEKL. This CDR3 is built from 15 residues. In DNA, the CDR3 is TGCGCCAGCAGGCGCGACAGCTTTAGCTCCTACGAGCAGTACTTC. Its protein is CASRRDSFSSYEQYF.

Only a few counts were recorded for this clonotype. The chain employs TRBV20-1 and TRBJ1-2; D remains ambiguous. The CDR3 has 12 amino acids. V lost 3 bases and J 3 bases, leaving 8 bases between the germline ends. In germline, CDR1 is DFQATT, CDR2 SNEGSKA (reference sequence). The CDR3 DNA is TGCAGTGCTAGGACCCCTGACTATGGCTACACCTTC. Its translation is CSARTPDYGYTF.

This clonotype was counted only a few times. This rearrangement joins TRBV4-3 to TRBJ2-7; maybe TRBD2 (6 bases). Between the trimmed V and J ends, which lost 3 bases and 3 bases, there was a span of 15 bases. Germline-derived CDR1 and CDR2 are LGHNA and YSLEER. The CDR3 is made up of 15 amino acids. The CDR3 DNA reads as TGCGCCAGCAGCCACGTTGCGGAGGGCAGCTACGAGCAGTACTTC. Translating gives CASSHVAEGSYEQYF.

The chain uses TRBV7-2 and TRBJ2-3; 7 nucleotides agree with TRBD2. Germline loops: CDR1 SGHTA, CDR2 FQGNSA. This CDR3 is 17 amino acids long. The junction had 13 bases not matched to a gene; V was cut back by 5 bases and J by 2 bases. CDR3 amino acids: CASSSPRGELLTDTQYF. For the CDR3, the DNA is TGTGCCAGCAGCAGCCCCCGGGGGGAACTCCTCACAGATACGCAGTATTTT.

For the CDR3, the DNA is TGTGCCAGCAGCCTGGACAGGGGGCAGGACATTCAGTACTTC. The encoded protein is CASSLDRGQDIQYF. The V gene is TRBV11-2, the J gene TRBJ2-4; 11 positions match TRBD1. Germline V lookup: CDR1 SGHAT, CDR2 FQNNGV. The ends lost 5 bases at V and 8 bases at J; junction bases unmatched: 5. The CDR3 runs 14 residues.

V gene TRBV12-3 or TRBV12-4 combines with J gene TRBJ2-7, with 8 bases fitting TRBD1. The CDR3 spans 15 residues. The V and J ends lost 2 bases and 6 bases, in that order; junction bases with no gene match: 9. The CDR3 region has the DNA TGTGCCAGCAGTTTACCCCGACAGGGGTTGTTCGAGCAGTACTTC. Its protein is CASSLPRQGLFEQYF.

This chain uses TRBV5-1 with TRBJ2-5; D is perhaps TRBD2 (5 bases). The J call may be mistaken, given a closer DNA end match to TRBJ2-1. CDR1 is SGHRS, CDR2 YFSETQ, per germline. This CDR3 is built from 16 residues. The CDR3 DNA follows: TGCGCCAGCAGCTTGGCGGGAAGAGGATTCCACAATGAGCAGTTCTTC. It is translated as CASSLAGRGFHNEQFF.

This clonotype was counted once. This chain joins TRBV12-3 or TRBV12-4 and TRBJ2-3; 8 bases are a match to TRBD2. The V gene end was trimmed by 3 bases and the J gene end by 4 bases; junction bases not matched to a gene: 3. CDR3 length: 14 amino acids. CDR3 sequence reads: CASSFSGTADTQYF. The CDR3, as DNA: TGTGCCAGCAGTTTTAGCGGGACCGCAGATACGCAGTATTTT.

With respect to this clonotype: One end of the junction fails to match germline, which may point to a read error. The chain has TRBV28 and TRBJ2-1, with TRBD1 matching 11 bases. This CDR3 is 15 amino acids long. Germline loops: CDR1 MDHEN, CDR2 SYDVKM. CDR3 nucleotides: TGTGCCAGCAGTCTGGGGGGACAGGGGGGCAATGAGCGGTTCTTC. Protein product: CASSLGGQGGNERFF.

This clonotype was detected only a few times. V gene TRBV20-1 combines with J gene TRBJ2-2; TRBD1 agrees at 8 bases. This CDR3 comprises 12 residues. The germline gives CDR1 DFQATT, CDR2 SNEGSKA (reference sequence). J lost 6 bases, V lost 4 bases, and 1 base had no gene match. The CDR3 bases are TGCAGTGCTATACAGGGGGCCGGGGAGCTGTTTTTT. Protein: CSAIQGAGELFF.

This clonotype has ten or more counts. The V gene is TRBV5-1, the J gene TRBJ2-7; TRBD2 agrees at 11 bases. The CDR3 is 18 residues long. Trimming at V came to 4 bases and at J to 0 bases, leaving 12 bases not matched to a gene. Germline CDR1 is SGHRS and CDR2 is YFSETQ. The CDR3 DNA follows: TGCGCCAGCAGCCTGCCTGGGCTAGCGGGAGGATTCTCCTACGAGCAGTACTTC. Its translation: CASSLPGLAGGFSYEQYF.

A few counts support this clonotype. The V call is TRBV5-1, the J call TRBJ1-4; D call uncertain. The CDR3 is 13 residues long. Germline V gives CDR1 SGHRS, CDR2 YFSETQ. V dropped 2 bases and J dropped 6 bases, with 8 bases sitting between them. The chain's CDR3 is CASSFSADEKLFF. As DNA, the CDR3 is TGCGCCAGCAGCTTCTCCGCGGATGAAAAACTGTTTTTT.

The V gene is TRBV3-1, the J gene TRBJ2-1; TRBD1 matches at 10 bases. In germline, CDR1 is LGHDT, CDR2 YNNKEL (reference sequence). J lost 8 bases, V lost 0 bases, and 10 bases had no gene match. This CDR3 region has 17 residues. The CDR3 is CASSQDFGTGDRDEQFF. The CDR3 DNA sequence: TGTGCCAGCAGCCAAGATTTTGGGACAGGGGACCGCGATGAGCAGTTCTTC.

The table lists this clonotype with a few counts. A read error may produce the germline difference seen at one junction end. The chain carries TRBV5-1 and TRBJ2-3; TRBD2 matches at 7 bases. CDR3 length: 16 residues. The V gene's germline CDR1 is SGHRS and CDR2 YFSETQ. In DNA form, the CDR3 reads TGCGCCAGCAGCTTGGCGGCTAGCGGTAGCACAGACACGCAGTATTTT. Translated: CASSLAASGSTDTQYF.

This clonotype was recorded at least ten times. The V and J genes are TRBV19 and TRBJ2-7; D perhaps matches TRBD2 (6 bases). The V end was cut by 5 bases, the J end by 1 base, with 9 bases between. The V gene's germline CDR1 is LNHDA and CDR2 SQIVND (reference sequence). This CDR3 is built from 13 residues. CDR3 region: CASSAGGSYEQYF. The CDR3, as DNA: TGTGCCAGTAGTGCCGGGGGTTCCTACGAGCAGTACTTC. The complete variable domain, with remaining parts taken from reference TRBV19 and TRBJ2-7, reads DGGITQSPKYLFRKEGQNVTLSCEQNLNHDAMYWYRQDPGQGLRLIYYSQIVNDFQKGDIAEGYSVSREKKESFPLTVTSAQKNPTAFYLCASSAGGSYEQYFGPGTRLTVT.

The chain couples TRBV12-3 or TRBV12-4 to TRBJ2-7, with unresolved D. The CDR3 is 13 amino acids. V lost 3 bases to trimming and J lost 3 bases, with 9 bases between them. CDR3 in DNA: TGTGCCAGCAGTTTCGAGAATGGCTACGAGCAGTACTTC. It is translated as CASSFENGYEQYF.

A few counts support this clonotype. This chain's CDR3 is CSVTLANYGYTF. The CDR3 nucleotides are TGCAGCGTTACATTAGCTAACTATGGCTACACCTTC. The genes are TRBV29-1 and TRBJ1-2; no reliable D call. Germline V gene sequence: CDR1 SQVTM, CDR2 ANQGSEA. This CDR3 spans 12 amino acids. Deletions cut 5 bases from V and 0 bases from J, with 7 bases between.

The gene calls are TRBV28 and TRBJ1-4; possibly TRBD1 for D (5 bases). Germline V gives CDR1 MDHEN, CDR2 SYDVKM. This CDR3 is 15 amino acids long. Trimming stripped 7 bases from V and 2 bases from J, with 14 bases between. Here the CDR3 DNA reads TGTGCCAGCACTCGTGGCGGGGGGACTAATGAAAAACTGTTTTTT. Its protein product is CASTRGGGTNEKLFF.

The chain has TRBV10-3 and TRBJ2-2, with D possibly matching TRBD1 (6 bases). Trimming stripped 4 bases from V and 3 bases from J, with 9 bases between. The germline V gene encodes CDR1 ENHRY and CDR2 SYGVKD. There are 14 residues in the CDR3. Written as DNA, the CDR3 is TGTGCCATCAGTGGTAACAGGGACACCGGGGAGCTGTTTTTT. Translating it yields CAISGNRDTGELFF.

This clonotype showed up just a few times. The genes are TRBV27 and TRBJ2-3; D is ambiguous. CDR3 length: 14 amino acids. Germline V CDR1 and CDR2: MNHEY, SMNVEV (reference sequence). V shed 4 bases and J shed 1 base, with 9 bases lying between them. CDR3 in amino acids: CASSYVSGTDTQYF. The CDR3 bases are TGTGCCAGCAGTTACGTGAGCGGCACAGATACGCAGTATTTT.

Points on this clonotype: The conserved final phenylalanine or tryptophan is absent from the CDR3, which likely points to a read error. The CDR3 DNA is TGTGCTAGCAGCCCCGGTTATGGGTCGGAGGAGACCCAGTACCTC. This translates into CASSPGYGSEETQYL. V usage is TRBV7-7 and J usage is TRBJ2-5; D remains unclear. This CDR3 is built from 15 residues. Looked up from germline, CDR1 is SSHAT and CDR2 is FNYEAQ (reference sequence).

The rearrangement uses TRBV29-1 and TRBJ2-1; the D is unclear. V was pared by 4 bases and J by 3 bases, with 13 bases between. CDR3 length: 14 residues. CDR1 is SQVTM and CDR2 is ANQGSEA in the germline V gene. The chain's CDR3 is CSVVSRLSYNEQFF. The CDR3 bases are TGCAGCGTTGTCTCCCGACTCAGCTACAATGAGCAGTTCTTC.

This clonotype occurred a few times. The gene calls are TRBV20-1 and TRBJ1-4; D unclear. Germline-derived CDR1 and CDR2 are DFQATT and SNEGSKA (reference sequence). Deletions cut 0 bases from V and 8 bases from J, with 13 bases between. CDR3 length: 14 residues. DNA for the CDR3: TGCAGTGCTAGAGAGAACAAACCGGGGGAAAAACTGTTTTTT. Its translation is CSARENKPGEKLFF.

This clonotype was detected only a few times. This CDR3 fails to terminate in the conserved phenylalanine or tryptophan, so it likely reflects a read error. This chain joins TRBV7-3 and TRBJ2-3, with D perhaps TRBD2 (7 bases). CDR1 is SGHTA, CDR2 FQGTGA, per germline. The CDR3 is made up of 15 amino acids. Trimming left V 2 bases short and J 0 bases short, with 9 bases between. The CDR3 DNA follows: TGTGCCAGCAGCTTAGGGGGGGCGAGCACAGATACGCAGTATATT. As protein: CASSLGGASTDTQYI.

The V and J genes are TRBV4-3 and TRBJ2-7, with a tentative D call TRBD2 (5 bases). CDR3 length: 15 residues. Germline assignment: CDR1 LGHNA and CDR2 YSLEER. The V gene lost 1 base and the J gene lost 0 bases, with 10 bases spanning the gap. The CDR3 here is CASSQGSGISYEQYF. CDR3 DNA sequence: TGCGCCAGCAGCCAAGGGAGCGGAATCTCCTACGAGCAGTACTTC.

This chain joins TRBV4-3 and TRBJ2-5; 8 bases align to TRBD2. The J call could be wrong; TRBJ2-7 is a better fit for the DNA end. The CDR3 has 15 amino acids. Germline CDR1 LGHNA, CDR2 YSLEER. The CDR3 nucleotides read TGCGCCAGCAGCCTTCAGGGACTAGGTCTGTACGAGCAGTACTTC. Translation: CASSLQGLGLYEQYF.

The chain uses TRBV3-1 and TRBJ2-5, with 7 bases identical to TRBD2. V shed 3 bases and J 0 bases; nucleotides not matched to a gene: 13. Germline V gene sequence: CDR1 LGHDT, CDR2 YNNKEL (reference sequence). The CDR3 contains 18 residues. The CDR3 DNA is TGTGCCAGCAGCCACGAGTGGGGGGGAGCGCAGTACCAAGAGACCCAGTACTTC. This gives the protein CASSHEWGGAQYQETQYF.